This T cell receptor beta chain was identified in a study of shared clonotypes between healthy human individuals. As for this clone: As yet, its antigen is unknown.

Study outcomes and limitations: A reduction in generation probabilities was seen for non-shared clonotypes relative to those shared by all four donors.

Sequenced by immunoSEQ multiplex PCR; TCRdb stores in-frame clones only, minus some. The sample includes more than 2 million clones, less than 95% of them seen just once. Trimming took off 4 bases at V and 7 bases at J, with 23 bases between the two ends. The CDR3 has 16 amino acids. The naive CD8 population came from CD45RO-negative cells selected for CCR7, without terminally differentiated effector memory CD45RA+ cells. The specimen sequenced was naive CD8+ T cells sorted from blood. The V and J genes are TRBV5-3 and TRBJ1-2; D ambiguous. Being an ORF, TRBV5-3 has a function that is uncertain. This clonotype was sampled from a man aged 18 to 35 in good health. The CDR3 reads CARSRLSPPNMCGYTF. CDR3 nucleotides: TGTGCCAGAAGCCGCTTGAGTCCTCCTAATATGTGTGGCTACACCTTC.